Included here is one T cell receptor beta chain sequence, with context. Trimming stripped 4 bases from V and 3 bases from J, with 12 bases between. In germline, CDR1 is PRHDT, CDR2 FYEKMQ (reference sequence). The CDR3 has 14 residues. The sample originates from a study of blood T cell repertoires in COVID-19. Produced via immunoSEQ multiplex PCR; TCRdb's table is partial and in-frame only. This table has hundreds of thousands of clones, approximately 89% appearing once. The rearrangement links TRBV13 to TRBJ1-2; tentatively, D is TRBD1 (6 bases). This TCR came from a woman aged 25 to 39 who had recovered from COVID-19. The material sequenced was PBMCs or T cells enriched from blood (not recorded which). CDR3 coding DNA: TGTGCCAGCAGCTCTCACAGGGCCGACTATGGCTACACCTTC. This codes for CASSSHRADYGYTF.